This T cell receptor beta chain comes out of a study of blood T cell repertoires in COVID-19. Study as a whole: Nucleic acid was either cDNA or gDNA, and it came from T cells, B-cell-depleted T cells, or PBMCs.

As processed by the authors: Nucleated cell counts were estimated from reference gene primer amplification. Produced via immunoSEQ multiplex PCR; TCRdb's table is partial and in-frame only. V, J and clone size derive from that table, while D and trimming were established from the DNA sequence. Of roughly 330,000 clones in the sample, approximately 87% were seen once. All enrollees were roughly 18 to 90 years old and from roughly 22 US areas. Germline trimming cut 2 bases from V and 0 bases from J; bases unmatched to any gene: 5. Per germline, CDR1 SGHRS and CDR2 YFSETQ. This CDR3 contains 16 residues.

Sequencing input: PBMCs or T cells enriched from blood (not recorded which). The chain couples TRBV5-1 to TRBJ1-3; 7 bases are shared with TRBD1. The receptor comes from a young woman who had recovered from COVID-19. CDR3 amino acids: CASSLKQGSSGNTIYF. CDR3 nucleotide sequence: TGCGCCAGCAGCTTAAAACAGGGGAGCTCTGGAAACACCATATATTTT.